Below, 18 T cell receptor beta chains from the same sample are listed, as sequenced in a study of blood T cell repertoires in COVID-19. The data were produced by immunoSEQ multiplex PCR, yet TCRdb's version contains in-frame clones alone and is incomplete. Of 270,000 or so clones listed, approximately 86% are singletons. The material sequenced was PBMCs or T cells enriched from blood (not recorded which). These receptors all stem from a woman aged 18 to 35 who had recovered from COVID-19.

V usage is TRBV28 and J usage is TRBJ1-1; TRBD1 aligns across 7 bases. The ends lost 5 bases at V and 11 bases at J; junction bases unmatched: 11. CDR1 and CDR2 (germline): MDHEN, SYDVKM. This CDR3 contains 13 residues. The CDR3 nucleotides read TGTGCCAGCAGTACAGGGGACCGCGGGATTGCTTTCTTT. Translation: CASSTGDRGIAFF.

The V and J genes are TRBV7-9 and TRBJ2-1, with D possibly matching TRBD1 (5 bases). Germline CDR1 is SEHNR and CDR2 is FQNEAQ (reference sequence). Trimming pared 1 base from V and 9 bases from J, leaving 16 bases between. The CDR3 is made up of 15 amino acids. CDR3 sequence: CASSLGDLGAAEQFF. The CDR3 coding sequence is TGTGCCAGCAGCTTAGGGGATTTAGGGGCGGCTGAGCAGTTCTTC.

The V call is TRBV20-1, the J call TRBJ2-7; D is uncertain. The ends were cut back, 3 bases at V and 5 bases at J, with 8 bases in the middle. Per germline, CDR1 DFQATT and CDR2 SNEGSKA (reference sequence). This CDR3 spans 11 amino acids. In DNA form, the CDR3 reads TGCAGTGCTAGCCACAGAAACGAGCAGTACTTC. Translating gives CSASHRNEQYF.

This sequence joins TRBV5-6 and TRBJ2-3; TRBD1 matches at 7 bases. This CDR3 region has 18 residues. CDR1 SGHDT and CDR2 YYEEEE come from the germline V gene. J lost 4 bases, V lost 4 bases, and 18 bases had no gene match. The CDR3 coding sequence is TGTGCCAGCAGCCCACCGGCCTCACGTAGGGGGCTCGCAGATACGCAGTATTTT. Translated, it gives CASSPPASRRGLADTQYF.

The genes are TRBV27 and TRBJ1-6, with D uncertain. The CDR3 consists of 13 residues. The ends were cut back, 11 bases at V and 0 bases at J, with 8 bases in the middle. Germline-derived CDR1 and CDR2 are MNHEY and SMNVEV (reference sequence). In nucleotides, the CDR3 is TGTGCCTGCGGGAGCTCCTATAATTCACCCCTCCACTTT. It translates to CACGSSYNSPLHF.

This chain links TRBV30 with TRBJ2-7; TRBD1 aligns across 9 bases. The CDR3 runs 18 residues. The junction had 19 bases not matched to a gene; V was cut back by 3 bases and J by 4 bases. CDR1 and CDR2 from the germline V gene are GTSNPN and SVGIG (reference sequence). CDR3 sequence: CAWSVTRTPGQGIYEQYF. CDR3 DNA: TGTGCCTGGAGCGTAACTCGGACCCCGGGACAGGGCATTTACGAGCAGTACTTC.

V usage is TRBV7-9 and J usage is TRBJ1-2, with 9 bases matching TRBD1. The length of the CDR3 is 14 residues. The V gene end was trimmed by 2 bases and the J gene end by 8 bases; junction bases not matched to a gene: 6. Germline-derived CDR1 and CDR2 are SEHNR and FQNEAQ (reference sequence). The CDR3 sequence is CASSLTGQGEGYTF. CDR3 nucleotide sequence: TGTGCCAGCAGCTTAACGGGACAGGGAGAAGGCTACACCTTC. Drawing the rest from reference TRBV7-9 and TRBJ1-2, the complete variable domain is DTGVSQNPRHKITKRGQNVTFRCDPISEHNRLYWYRQTLGQGPEFLTYFQNEAQLEKSRLLSDRFSAERPKGSFSTLEIQRTEQGDSAMYLCASSLTGQGEGYTFGSGTRLTVV.

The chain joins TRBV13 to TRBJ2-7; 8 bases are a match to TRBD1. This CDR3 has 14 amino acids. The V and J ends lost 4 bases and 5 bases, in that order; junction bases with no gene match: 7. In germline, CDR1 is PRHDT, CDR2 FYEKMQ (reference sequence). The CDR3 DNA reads TGTGCCAGCAGCTCCAACAGGGGGGAAGACGAGCAGTACTTC. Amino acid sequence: CASSSNRGEDEQYF.

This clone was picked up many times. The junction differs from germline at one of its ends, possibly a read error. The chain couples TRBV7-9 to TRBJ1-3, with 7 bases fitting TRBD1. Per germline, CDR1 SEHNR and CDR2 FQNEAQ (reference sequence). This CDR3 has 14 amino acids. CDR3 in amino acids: CASSVADRGNTIYF. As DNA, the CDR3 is TGTGCCAGCAGCGTAGCGGACAGGGGAAACACCATATATTTT.

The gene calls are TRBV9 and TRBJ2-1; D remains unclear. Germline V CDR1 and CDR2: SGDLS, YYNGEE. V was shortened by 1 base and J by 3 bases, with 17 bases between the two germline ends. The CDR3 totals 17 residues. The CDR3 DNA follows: TGTGCCAGCAGCGTAAGCCGGCCTAGGCCCCACTACAATGAGCAGTTCTTC. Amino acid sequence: CASSVSRPRPHYNEQFF. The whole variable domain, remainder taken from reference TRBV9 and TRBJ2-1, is DSGVTQTPKHLITATGQRVTLRCSPRSGDLSVYWYQQSLDQGLQFLIQYYNGEERAKGNILERFSAQQFPDLHSELNLSSLELGDSALYFCASSVSRPRPHYNEQFFGPGTRLTVL.

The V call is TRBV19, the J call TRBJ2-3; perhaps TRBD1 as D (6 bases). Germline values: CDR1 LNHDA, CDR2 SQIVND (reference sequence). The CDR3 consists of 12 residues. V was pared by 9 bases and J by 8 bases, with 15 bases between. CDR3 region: CASGHARGTQYF. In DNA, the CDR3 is TGTGCCAGCGGGCACGCCAGGGGTACGCAGTATTTT.

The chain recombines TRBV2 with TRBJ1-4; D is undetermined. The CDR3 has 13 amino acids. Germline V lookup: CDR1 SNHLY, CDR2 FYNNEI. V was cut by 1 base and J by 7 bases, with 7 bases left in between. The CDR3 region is CASSEGFSEKLFF. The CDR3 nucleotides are TGTGCCAGCAGTGAAGGGTTCAGTGAAAAACTGTTTTTT.

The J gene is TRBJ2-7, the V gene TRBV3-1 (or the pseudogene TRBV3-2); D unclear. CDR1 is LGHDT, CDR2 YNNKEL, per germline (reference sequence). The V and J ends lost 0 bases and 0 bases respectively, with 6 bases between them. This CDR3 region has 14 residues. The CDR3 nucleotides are TGTGCCAGCAGCCAAGAAGTTAGCTCCTACGAGCAGTACTTC. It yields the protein CASSQEVSSYEQYF.

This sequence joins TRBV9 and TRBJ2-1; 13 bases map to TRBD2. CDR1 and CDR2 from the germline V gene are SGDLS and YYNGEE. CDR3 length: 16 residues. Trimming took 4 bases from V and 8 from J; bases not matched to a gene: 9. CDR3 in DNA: TGTGCCAGCAGCACACTAGCGGGGGGGCCACTCGATGAGCAGTTCTTC. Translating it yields CASSTLAGGPLDEQFF.

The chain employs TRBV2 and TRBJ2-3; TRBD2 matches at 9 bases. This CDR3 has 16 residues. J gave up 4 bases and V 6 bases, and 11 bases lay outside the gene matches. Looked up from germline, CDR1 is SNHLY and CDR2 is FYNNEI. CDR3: CASRNGAGGPADTQYF. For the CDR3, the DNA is TGTGCCAGCAGGAATGGGGCGGGAGGGCCCGCAGATACGCAGTATTTT.

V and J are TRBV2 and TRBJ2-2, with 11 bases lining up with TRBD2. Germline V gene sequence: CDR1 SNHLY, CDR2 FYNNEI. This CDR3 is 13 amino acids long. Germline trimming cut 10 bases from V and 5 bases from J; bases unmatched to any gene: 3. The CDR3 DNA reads TGTGCCACACGGACTAGCGGGACCGGGGAGCTGTTTTTT. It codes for CATRTSGTGELFF.

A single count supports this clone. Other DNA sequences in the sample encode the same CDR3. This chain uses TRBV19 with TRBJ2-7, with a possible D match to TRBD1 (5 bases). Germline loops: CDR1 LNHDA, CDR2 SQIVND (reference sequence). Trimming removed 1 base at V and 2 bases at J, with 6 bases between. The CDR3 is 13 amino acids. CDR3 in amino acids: CASSIAQAYEQYF. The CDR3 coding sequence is TGTGCCAGTAGTATAGCACAGGCCTACGAGCAGTACTTC.

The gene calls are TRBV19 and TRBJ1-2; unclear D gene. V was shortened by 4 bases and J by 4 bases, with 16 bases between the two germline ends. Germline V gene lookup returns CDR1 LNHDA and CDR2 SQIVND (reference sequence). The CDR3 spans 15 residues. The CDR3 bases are TGTGCCAGTAGTACTGTCTCAGTCGTCTTCTATGGCTACACCTTC. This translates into CASSTVSVVFYGYTF.